This T cell receptor (beta chain) was retrieved from a study of blood T cell repertoires in COVID-19. Study overall: Collection of acute and convalescent COVID-19 samples took place in the United States, Italy and Spain.

Looked up from germline, CDR1 is MNHEY and CDR2 is SMNVEV (reference sequence). The germline V and J ends were trimmed by 3 bases and 4 bases, with 7 bases remaining between them. The CDR3 covers 14 residues. This clone showed up many times. The data were produced by immunoSEQ multiplex PCR, yet TCRdb's version contains in-frame clones alone and is incomplete. The table records about 120,000 clones, around 80% of them present only once. Source material: peripheral blood. This clonotype was obtained from a man aged 60-69 years with active or convalescent COVID-19. The chain joins TRBV27 to TRBJ1-6, with D tentatively TRBD1 (6 bases). The CDR3 spells CASSFTGYNSPLHF. The DNA for the CDR3 is TGTGCCAGCAGTTTTACAGGGTATAATTCACCCCTCCACTTT.